The next 5 T cell receptor beta chains were all read from a single sample in a study of identical twins. TCRdb reprocessed the 5' RACE reads with MiXCR, giving one entry per CDR3 protein. The profile shows around 1.7 million distinct CDR3 sequences, roughly a third of them singletons. Material: cord blood. The receptor set was obtained from a newborn girl in good health.

The chain is built from TRBV14 and TRBJ2-7; 9 bases match TRBD2. CDR1 SGHDN and CDR2 FVKESK come from the germline V gene. Losses at the gene ends were 5 bases for V and 0 bases for J; bases not matched to a gene: 5. The CDR3 is 15 amino acids. The CDR3 bases are TGTGCCAGCAGCTACCTGACTAGCGGCTCCTACGAGCAGTACTTC. Translating gives CASSYLTSGSYEQYF.

The chain uses TRBV27 and TRBJ2-1; D gene unclear. CDR1 and CDR2 from the germline V gene are MNHEY and SMNVEV (reference sequence). Trimming took 3 bases from V and 6 from J, leaving 9 bases between them. There are 13 residues in the CDR3. The CDR3 sequence: CASSFNRINEQFF. CDR3 DNA: TGTGCCAGCAGTTTCAACCGAATCAATGAGCAGTTCTTC.

The chain combines TRBV12-3 or TRBV12-4 with TRBJ1-4, with TRBD1 matching over 11 bases. Losses at the gene ends were 5 bases for V and 8 bases for J; bases not matched to a gene: 7. The CDR3 sequence is 15 residues long. This chain's CDR3 is CASSPRTGGEEKLFF. The CDR3 DNA sequence: TGTGCCAGCAGTCCCCGGACAGGGGGCGAGGAAAAACTGTTTTTT.

Only one count was recorded for this clonotype. The CDR3, as DNA: TGTGCCAGCCCCCTGGGAGGTTTCACTGAAGCTTTCTTT. Its translation is CASPLGGFTEAFF. V is TRBV12-3 or TRBV12-4 and J is TRBJ1-1; unclear D gene. There are 13 residues in the CDR3. Between the trimmed V and J ends, which lost 8 bases and 4 bases, there was a span of 14 bases.

Turning to this clonotype: One base away lies a much larger clone, so this may be a sequencing read error. The chain uses TRBV4-2 and TRBJ2-1, with TRBD2 as a possible D gene (5 bases). CDR1 and CDR2 (germline): LGHNA, YNFKEQ. This CDR3 is 15 amino acids long. This CDR3 reads CASSQEAGSHNEQFF. The CDR3 DNA follows: TGTGCCAGCAGCCAAGAGGCGGGCTCCCACAATGAGCAGTTCTTC.